This T cell receptor (beta chain) was recovered during a study of T-cell reconstitution after alpha-beta-depleted transplantation in children. Using unique molecular identifiers, the investigators prepared the TCRbeta library. TCRdb independently ran MiXCR on the PCR reads; one entry per CDR3 protein. Among roughly 570,000 distinct CDR3 sequences listed, 27% were seen once. This clonotype came up a few times. Antigen unknown. With 8 bases removed from V and 7 bases from J, the gap between germline ends came to 11 bases. The CDR3 spans 11 residues. General study points: Newly generated T cells supplied most T-cell counts and diversity one year post-transplant. Roughly two months post-transplant, alpha-beta T cells reportedly originated from several hundred graft clones that had expanded.

Sequences were derived from PBMCs, sampled before TCRalphabeta/CD19-depleted stem cell transplant. The sequence was obtained from a boy in the first two years of life with Wiskott-Aldrich syndrome, due to receive a stem cell transplant. J is TRBJ1-1 and V is TRBV12-3 or TRBV12-4; maybe TRBD1 (5 bases). CDR3 residues: CASGGVYEAFF. DNA for the CDR3: TGTGCCAGCGGAGGGGTTTATGAAGCTTTCTTT.